This record concerns one TCR beta chain sequence. Which antigen it targets is not known. The input lacks base qualities; no much larger clone sits a single base away. TCRbeta CDR3 regions were amplified from genomic DNA using the immunoSEQ Assay, a bias-controlled multiplex PCR. As for how the authors treated the data: Within the assay, amplification of reference gene primers was used to estimate how many nucleated cells each sample contained. To quantify the absolute abundance of each unique TCRbeta CDR3 rearrangement, sequence reads were collapsed and filtered. Productive Simpson clonality was computed per sample as the square root of Simpson's diversity index over productive rearrangements. Not all clones reach the TCRdb copy of this immuneACCESS table, which keeps in-frame sequences only. Checked studies attribute under half of the gap to unresolved V genes and leave the rest unexplained. That table is the source of V, J and clone size, and D and trimming were worked out from the DNA. This sample gives 250,000 to 350,000 clones in total; 87% of them show up just once. The top ten hold around 10% of the sample.

The source of the sample is a study of blood T cell repertoires in COVID-19 (dated by TCRdb to 2020 to 2021). In the study overall: The collaborator samples originated in the United States, Italy and Spain and spanned the acute and convalescent phases of COVID-19. The repertoires were released in a freely available public database intended as a resource for research on the immune response to SARS-CoV-2. Where available, HLA class I and class II types were obtained from metadata supplied by the sample provider rather than from assay-based typing. The samples were drawn from two sources: the first 160 participants of the ongoing ImmuneRACE study, and 1,000 to 1,500 subjects contributed by 6 global collaborators. Deeply sampled blood TCRbeta repertoires from subjects exposed to, actively infected with, or recovered from COVID-19 were included in the dataset. Nearly every sample came with metadata listing a de-identified subject ID, COVID-19 status, age in years and sex. The prospective study material was composed of cDNA or gDNA derived from T cells, B-cell-depleted T cells, or PBMCs. On the study overall, not on this receptor specifically: Clinical and demographic metadata were provided uncurated, with the amount varying by source and participant.

Trimming removed 5 bases from V and 5 bases from J, leaving 21 bases between the germline ends. The CDR3 covers 16 residues, taking in both the cysteine and the phenylalanine. The sequence is cut down to CDR3 DNA, 48 bases in frame from base 1. According to the germline V gene (reference sequence), CDR1 reads MNHEY and CDR2 reads SMNVEV. Participants in the prospective study were enrolled through a virtual design, were aged roughly 18 to 90 years, and lived in some 24 United States geographic areas. Cohort assignment in the prospective study relied on participant-reported clinical history from a screening survey and a study questionnaire. For ImmuneRACE Cohort 3, a participant was defined as recovered based on two consecutive negative NP/OP PCR tests, clearance by a healthcare professional, or resolution of symptoms. In the prospective study, whole blood, serum and a nasopharyngeal or oropharyngeal swab were collected from each participant by mobile phlebotomists. Additional blood draws and questionnaires over a 2-month period could optionally be provided by prospective study participants. Blood samples from the prospective study were shipped frozen or at room temperature prior to DNA extraction.

The sequenced material came from PBMCs or T cells enriched from blood (not recorded which). The chain was built from TRBV27 and TRBJ1-2; TRBD1 is possibly the D segment (6 matching bases). The receptor's source is a woman between 18 and 29 years old who had recovered from COVID-19. CDR3 sequence: CASSPQTGGRLYGYTF. The nucleotide sequence reads as follows: TGTGCCAGCAGTCCACAGACAGGAGGTCGTCTATATGGCTACACCTTC.